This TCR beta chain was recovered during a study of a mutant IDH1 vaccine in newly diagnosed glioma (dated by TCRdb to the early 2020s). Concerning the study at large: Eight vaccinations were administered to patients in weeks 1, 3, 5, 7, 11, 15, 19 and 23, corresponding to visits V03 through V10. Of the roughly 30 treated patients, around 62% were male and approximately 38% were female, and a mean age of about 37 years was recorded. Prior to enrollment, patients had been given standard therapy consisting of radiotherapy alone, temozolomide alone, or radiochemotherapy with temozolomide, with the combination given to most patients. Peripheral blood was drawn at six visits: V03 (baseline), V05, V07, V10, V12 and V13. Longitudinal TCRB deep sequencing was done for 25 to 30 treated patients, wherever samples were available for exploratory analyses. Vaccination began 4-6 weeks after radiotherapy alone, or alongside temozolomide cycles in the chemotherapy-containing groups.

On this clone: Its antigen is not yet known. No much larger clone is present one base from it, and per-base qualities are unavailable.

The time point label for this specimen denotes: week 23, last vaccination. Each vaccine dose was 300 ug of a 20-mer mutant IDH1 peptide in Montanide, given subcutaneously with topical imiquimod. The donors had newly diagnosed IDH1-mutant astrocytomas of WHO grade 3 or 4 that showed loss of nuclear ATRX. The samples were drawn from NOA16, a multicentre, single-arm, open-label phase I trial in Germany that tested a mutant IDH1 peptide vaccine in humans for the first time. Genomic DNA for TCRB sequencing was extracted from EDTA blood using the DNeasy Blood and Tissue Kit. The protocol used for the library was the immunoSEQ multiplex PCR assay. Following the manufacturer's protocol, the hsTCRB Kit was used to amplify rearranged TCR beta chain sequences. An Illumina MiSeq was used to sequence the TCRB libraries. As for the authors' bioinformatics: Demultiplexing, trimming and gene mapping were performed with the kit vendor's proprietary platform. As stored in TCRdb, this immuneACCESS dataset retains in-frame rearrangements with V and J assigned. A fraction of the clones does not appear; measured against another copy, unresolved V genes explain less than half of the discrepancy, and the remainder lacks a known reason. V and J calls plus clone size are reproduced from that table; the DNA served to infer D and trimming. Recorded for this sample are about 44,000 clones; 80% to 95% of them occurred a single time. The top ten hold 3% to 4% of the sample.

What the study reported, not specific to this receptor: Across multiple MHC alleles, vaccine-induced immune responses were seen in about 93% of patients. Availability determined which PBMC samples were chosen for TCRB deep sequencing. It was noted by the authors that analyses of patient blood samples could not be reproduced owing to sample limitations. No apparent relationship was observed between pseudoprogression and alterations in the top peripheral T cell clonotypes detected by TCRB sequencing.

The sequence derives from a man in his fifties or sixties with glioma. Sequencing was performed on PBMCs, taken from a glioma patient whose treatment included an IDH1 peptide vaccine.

The sequenced DNA: TGTGCCAGCACCCCGGGAGGGCGGCCCACAGATACGCAGTATTTT. Translated, this is CASTPGGRPTDTQYF. This receptor chain uses TRBV6-5 and TRBJ2-3, and 8 junction bases match TRBD2. From a lookup of the germline V gene, CDR1 and CDR2 are MNHEY and SVGAGI. V has 7 bases trimmed and J has 2 bases trimmed; junction bases matching no gene number 8. The CDR3, cysteine through phenylalanine, is 15 amino acids long. CDR3 DNA only is kept here, 45 bases in frame from base 1.